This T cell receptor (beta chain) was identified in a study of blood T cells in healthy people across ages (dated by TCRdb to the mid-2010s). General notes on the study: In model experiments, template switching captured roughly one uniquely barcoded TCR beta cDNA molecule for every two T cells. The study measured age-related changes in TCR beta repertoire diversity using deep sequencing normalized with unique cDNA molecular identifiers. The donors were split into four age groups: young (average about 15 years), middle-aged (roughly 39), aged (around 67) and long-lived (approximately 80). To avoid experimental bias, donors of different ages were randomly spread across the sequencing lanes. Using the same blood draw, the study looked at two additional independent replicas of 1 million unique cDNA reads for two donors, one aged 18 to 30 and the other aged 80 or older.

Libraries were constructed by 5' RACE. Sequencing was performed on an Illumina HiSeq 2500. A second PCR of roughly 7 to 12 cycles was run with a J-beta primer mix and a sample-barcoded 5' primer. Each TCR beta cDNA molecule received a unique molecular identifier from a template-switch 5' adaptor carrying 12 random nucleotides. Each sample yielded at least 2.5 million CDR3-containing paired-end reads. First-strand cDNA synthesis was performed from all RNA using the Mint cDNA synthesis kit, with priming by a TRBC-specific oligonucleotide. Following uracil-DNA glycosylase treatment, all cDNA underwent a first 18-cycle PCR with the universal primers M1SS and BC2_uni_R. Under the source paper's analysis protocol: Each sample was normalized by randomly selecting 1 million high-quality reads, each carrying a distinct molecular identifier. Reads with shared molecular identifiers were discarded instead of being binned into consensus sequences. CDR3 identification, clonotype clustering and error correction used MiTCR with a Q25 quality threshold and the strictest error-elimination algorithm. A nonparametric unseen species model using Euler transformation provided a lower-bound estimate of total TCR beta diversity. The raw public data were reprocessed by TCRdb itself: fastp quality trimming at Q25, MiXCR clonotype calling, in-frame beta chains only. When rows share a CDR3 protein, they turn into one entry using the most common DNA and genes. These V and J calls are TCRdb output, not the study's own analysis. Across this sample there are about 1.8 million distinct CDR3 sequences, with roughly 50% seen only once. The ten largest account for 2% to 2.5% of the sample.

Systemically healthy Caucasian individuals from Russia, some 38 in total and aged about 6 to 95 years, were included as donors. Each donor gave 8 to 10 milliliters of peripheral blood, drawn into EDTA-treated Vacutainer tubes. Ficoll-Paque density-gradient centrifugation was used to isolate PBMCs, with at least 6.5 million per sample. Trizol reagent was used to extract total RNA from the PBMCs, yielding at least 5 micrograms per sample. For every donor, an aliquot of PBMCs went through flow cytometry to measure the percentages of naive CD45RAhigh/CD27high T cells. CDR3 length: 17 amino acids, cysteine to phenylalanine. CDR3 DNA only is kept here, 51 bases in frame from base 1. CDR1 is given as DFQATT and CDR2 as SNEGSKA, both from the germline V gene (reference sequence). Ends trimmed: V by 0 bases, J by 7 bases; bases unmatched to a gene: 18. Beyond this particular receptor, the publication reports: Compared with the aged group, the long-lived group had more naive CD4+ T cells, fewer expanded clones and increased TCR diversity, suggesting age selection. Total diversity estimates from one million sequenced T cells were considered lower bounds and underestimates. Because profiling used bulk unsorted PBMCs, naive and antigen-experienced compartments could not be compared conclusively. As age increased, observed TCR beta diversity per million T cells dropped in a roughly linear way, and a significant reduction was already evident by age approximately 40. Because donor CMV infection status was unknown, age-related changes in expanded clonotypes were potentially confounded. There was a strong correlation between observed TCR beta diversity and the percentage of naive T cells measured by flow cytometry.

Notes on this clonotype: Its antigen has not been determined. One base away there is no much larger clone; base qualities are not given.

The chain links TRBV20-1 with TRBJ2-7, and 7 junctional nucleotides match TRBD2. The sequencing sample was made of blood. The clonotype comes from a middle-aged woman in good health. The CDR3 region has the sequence CSARDLWTTGGFNEQYF. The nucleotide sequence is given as TGCAGTGCTAGAGATCTCTGGACCACCGGGGGGTTCAATGAGCAGTACTTC.